This TCR beta chain was obtained from a study of T cell clonality in common variable immunodeficiency. This table comes from immunoSEQ multiplex PCR, and its TCRdb copy is limited to in-frame clones, with some not included. The data show some 50,000 clones, with none appearing a single time. Study findings and constraints: Fewer TCRbeta clones were shared among CVID subjects than controls.

Donors gave 5 to 8 ml heparinized peripheral whole blood. Within the sample, this clone is medium-sized. Its antigen is undetermined. The receptor was derived from a person aged 18 to 70 in good health. Source material: peripheral blood mononuclear cells.

The CDR3: CASSEVGDSYEQYF. The sequenced part of the CDR3 DNA is TGTGCCAGCAGTGAAGTAGGGGATTCCTACGAG. V and J are TRBV6-1 and TRBJ2-7, with D possibly matching TRBD1 (5 bases). The read ends 3 residues shy of where the CDR3 ends; the end is completed using the germline J gene. CDR3 length equals 14 residues. Trimming shortened V by 1 base and J by 1 base, and 8 bases separated the two germline ends. Germline V gene lookup returns CDR1 MNHNS and CDR2 SASEGT.